These 30 T cell receptor beta chains were all obtained from the same sample, sequenced in a study of blood T cell repertoires in COVID-19. Method: immunoSEQ multiplex PCR; TCRdb's copy keeps in-frame clones and lacks some. The sample includes roughly 93,000 clones, approximately 84% seen only once; the top ten take about 10%. Sequencing was carried out using peripheral blood. These receptors were taken from an elderly woman with acute or convalescent COVID-19.

The chain couples TRBV7-8 to TRBJ2-7, with a tentative D call TRBD1 (7 bases). Germline CDR1 is SGHVS and CDR2 is FQNEAQ. This CDR3 has 13 amino acids. V lost 8 bases and J 7 bases, leaving 18 bases between the germline ends. Here the CDR3 DNA reads TGTGCCAGCGCGGGCTCAGGGGGGTGGGAGCAGTACTTC. Protein product: CASAGSGGWEQYF.

The chain carries TRBV7-9 and TRBJ2-1, with TRBD2 as a possible D gene (5 bases). V lost 4 bases and J 0 bases, leaving 13 bases between the germline ends. The CDR3 has 16 amino acids. Per the germline V gene, CDR1 is SEHNR and CDR2 is FQNEAQ (reference sequence). CDR3 in DNA: TGTGCCAGCAGCTCAAACGACGGGAACTCCTACAATGAGCAGTTCTTC. Protein: CASSSNDGNSYNEQFF.

The CDR3 here is CAISRDREGGYTF. CDR3 sequence (DNA): TGTGCCATCAGTAGGGACAGGGAGGGTGGCTACACCTTC. The rearrangement uses TRBV10-3 and TRBJ1-2, with 9 bases matching TRBD1. V dropped 5 bases and J dropped 7; count of bases not matched to a gene: 5. There are 13 residues in the CDR3. Germline V gives CDR1 ENHRY, CDR2 SYGVKD.

There are a few counts of this clone. V gene TRBV13 combines with J gene TRBJ1-1; possibly TRBD1 for D (5 bases). V was shortened by 9 bases and J by 0 bases, with 14 bases between the two germline ends. The CDR3 sequence is 14 residues long. Germline lookup yields CDR1 PRHDT and CDR2 FYEKMQ (reference sequence). As DNA, the CDR3 is TGTGCCAGTTTCTTCAGGGCCTTGAACACTGAAGCTTTCTTT. It codes for CASFFRALNTEAFF.

The V and J genes are TRBV6-2 or TRBV6-3 and TRBJ1-2, with no clear D. Trimming took 6 bases from V and 6 from J, leaving 14 bases between them. The CDR3 is 13 amino acids. From germline, CDR1 is MNHEY and CDR2 SVGEGT. In DNA, the CDR3 is TGTGCCAGCAGCCAACCACCCGCGGATGGCTACACCTTC. Translated: CASSQPPADGYTF.

The V call is TRBV10-3, the J call TRBJ1-6; D might be TRBD1 (6 bases). Germline CDR1 and CDR2: ENHRY and SYGVKD. The CDR3 totals 15 residues. V was clipped by 4 bases and J by 7 bases, with 14 bases between them. The CDR3: CAISVQGTGNSPLHF. Here the CDR3 DNA reads TGTGCCATCAGTGTACAGGGAACGGGAAATTCACCCCTCCACTTT.

The J gene is TRBJ1-5, the V gene TRBV7-2; D might be TRBD1 (5 bases). The CDR3 is made up of 15 amino acids. Germline assignment: CDR1 SGHTA and CDR2 FQGNSA. Trimming left V 2 bases short and J 4 bases short, with 12 bases between. DNA of the CDR3: TGTGCCAGCAGCTTATTTTCGGACACAAATCAGCCCCAGCATTTT. Translated, it gives CASSLFSDTNQPQHF.

The V gene is TRBV6-6, the J gene TRBJ1-1; no reliable D call. Germline V gene lookup returns CDR1 MNHNY and CDR2 SVGAGI (reference sequence). CDR3 length: 12 residues. V shed 4 bases and J shed 3 bases, with 6 bases lying between them. Written as DNA, the CDR3 is TGTGCCAGCAGTTGGAGTTACACTGAAGCTTTCTTT. Translating it yields CASSWSYTEAFF.

This clone was counted a few times. The chain recombines TRBV28 with TRBJ1-1; TRBD1 matches 9 bases. Germline-derived CDR1 and CDR2 are MDHEN and SYDVKM. The J segment lost 1 base and the V segment lost 2 bases, leaving 8 bases of the junction unmatched. The CDR3 has 17 residues. CDR3 residues: CASSLSRQGVRNTEAFF. For the CDR3, the DNA is TGTGCCAGCAGTTTAAGTCGACAGGGGGTCAGGAACACTGAAGCTTTCTTT.

The V gene is TRBV5-8, the J gene TRBJ2-3; the D gene is possibly TRBD1 (6 bases). The CDR3 length is 14 residues. Germline assignment: CDR1 SGHTS and CDR2 YDEGEE. The V end was cut by 5 bases, the J end by 2 bases, with 12 bases between. The CDR3 sequence is CASRNRAHTDTQYF. The CDR3 DNA sequence: TGTGCCAGCAGAAACAGGGCGCACACAGATACGCAGTATTTT. The full variable domain, in which reference TRBV5-8 and TRBJ2-3 provide the parts outside the CDR3, is EAGVTQSPTHLIKTRGQQATLRCSPISGHTSVYWYQQALGLGLQFLLWYDEGEERNRGNFPPRFSGRQFPNYSSELNVNALELEDSALYLCASRNRAHTDTQYFGPGTRLTVL.

This clone occurred a few times. The chain joins TRBV14 to TRBJ1-2; D is unresolved. This CDR3 is 15 amino acids long. The V and J ends lost 3 bases and 4 bases respectively, with 15 bases between them. Germline CDR1 SGHDN, CDR2 FVKESK. Here the CDR3 reads CASSQEGRYGYGYTF. The CDR3 DNA is TGTGCCAGCAGCCAGGAGGGCAGGTACGGCTATGGCTACACCTTC.

The chain recombines TRBV6-1 with TRBJ1-5; TRBD1 is a possible D gene (6 bases). This CDR3 spans 15 amino acids. Trimming took 2 bases from V and 5 from J, leaving 13 bases between them. Germline lookup yields CDR1 MNHNS and CDR2 SASEGT. CDR3 nucleotide sequence: TGTGCCAGCAGTGAACCCACAGGGCGCGATCAGCCCCAGCATTTT. Translating it yields CASSEPTGRDQPQHF.

The chain has TRBV5-6 and TRBJ1-4; TRBD1 might be the D (5 bases). Germline V gene sequence: CDR1 SGHDT, CDR2 YYEEEE. The CDR3 is made up of 15 amino acids. V dropped 4 bases and J dropped 3 bases, with 13 bases sitting between them. CDR3 in DNA: TGTGCCAGCAGCACCGGGCCGGGGGCTAATGAAAAACTGTTTTTT. Translated, it gives CASSTGPGANEKLFF.

The gene calls are TRBV6-2 or TRBV6-3 and TRBJ1-3, with 7 bases that match TRBD1. The V gene end was trimmed by 5 bases and the J gene end by 4 bases; junction bases not matched to a gene: 5. CDR1 is MNHEY and CDR2 is SVGEGT in the germline V gene. The length of the CDR3 is 14 residues. DNA of the CDR3: TGTGCCAGCAGTGCCGGGACAGCAGGAAACACCATATATTTT. It translates to CASSAGTAGNTIYF.

This CDR3 reads CASSRPGYGYTF. CDR3 nucleotides: TGTGCCAGCAGCCGCCCCGGCTATGGCTACACCTTC. The chain has TRBV6-5 and TRBJ1-2, with unresolved D. The CDR3 covers 12 residues. V was clipped by 6 bases and J by 4 bases, with 9 bases between them. Germline V gene sequence: CDR1 MNHEY, CDR2 SVGAGI.

The chain couples TRBV20-1 to TRBJ1-4; no firm D call. The V end was cut by 3 bases, the J end by 3 bases, with 8 bases between. Per the germline V gene, CDR1 is DFQATT and CDR2 is SNEGSKA (reference sequence). The CDR3 spans 13 residues. The CDR3 region has the DNA TGCAGTGCTAGTATGGCAGCTAATGAAAAACTGTTTTTT. It encodes CSASMAANEKLFF.

This chain links TRBV9 with TRBJ1-6, with no clear D. There are 15 residues in the CDR3. Trimming left V 1 base short and J 10 bases short, with 15 bases between. Germline CDR1 is SGDLS and CDR2 is YYNGEE. The CDR3 sequence: CASSVNPAGQSPLHF. Written as DNA, the CDR3 is TGTGCCAGCAGCGTAAACCCGGCAGGCCAATCACCCCTCCACTTT.

This rearrangement joins TRBV6-5 to TRBJ1-1; 9 bases line up with TRBD1. J was trimmed by 6 bases and V by 4 bases; bases with no gene match: 9. The germline CDR1 and CDR2 sequences are MNHEY and SVGAGI. The CDR3 is 15 residues long. The CDR3 region is CASSSPRQGGAEAFF. The CDR3 DNA sequence: TGTGCCAGCAGTTCCCCGAGACAGGGGGGCGCTGAAGCTTTCTTT.

The V call is TRBV10-3, the J call TRBJ2-7, with D maybe TRBD1 (6 bases). In germline, CDR1 is ENHRY, CDR2 SYGVKD. This CDR3 is built from 14 residues. Trimming shortened V by 6 bases and J by 4 bases, and 16 bases separated the two germline ends. In nucleotides, the CDR3 is TGTGCCATCAGCAAGGACAGCTCATCGTACGAGCAGTACTTC. Its translation: CAISKDSSSYEQYF.

The chain carries TRBV6-5 and TRBJ2-5; a possible D gene is TRBD2 (6 bases). From germline, CDR1 is MNHEY and CDR2 SVGAGI. Deletions cut 8 bases from V and 4 bases from J, with 14 bases between. The CDR3 runs 13 residues. The CDR3 region is CASRVGSGETQYF. Here the CDR3 DNA reads TGTGCCAGCCGCGTCGGTAGCGGAGAGACCCAGTACTTC.

The chain links TRBV6-4 to TRBJ2-3; weak D call: TRBD2 (6 bases). Germline V gene lookup returns CDR1 MRHNA and CDR2 SNTAGT. Trimming took off 6 bases at V and 0 bases at J, with 16 bases between the two ends. The CDR3 has 16 amino acids. Here the CDR3 reads CASREPGLNSTDTQYF. In DNA, the CDR3 is TGTGCCAGCAGAGAACCGGGACTGAATAGCACAGATACGCAGTATTTT.

The chain employs TRBV4-3 and TRBJ1-2; possibly TRBD1 for D (6 bases). Trimming removed 3 bases at V and 0 bases at J, with 14 bases between. CDR3 length equals 16 residues. Germline CDR1 reads LGHNA; CDR2 reads YSLEER. This CDR3 is CASSQSGEGPNYGYTF. CDR3 coding DNA: TGCGCCAGCAGCCAGTCAGGGGAGGGCCCTAACTATGGCTACACCTTC.

Here the CDR3 reads CASSLDSTSSGGDTQYF. The CDR3 DNA reads TGTGCCAGCAGCCTCGACTCGACCTCTAGCGGGGGCGATACGCAGTATTTT. The chain is built from TRBV7-9 and TRBJ2-3, with TRBD2 identical over 10 bases. This CDR3 has 17 residues. Germline V gives CDR1 SEHNR, CDR2 FQNEAQ (reference sequence). Germline trimming cut 5 bases from V and 6 bases from J; bases unmatched to any gene: 14.

J is TRBJ2-5 and V is TRBV6-2 or TRBV6-3; D gene ambiguous. This CDR3 region has 14 residues. Looked up from germline, CDR1 is MNHEY and CDR2 is SVGEGT. Between the trimmed V and J ends, which lost 7 bases and 9 bases, there was a span of 21 bases. The CDR3 reads CASTPFGYFQAQYF. The CDR3, as DNA: TGTGCCAGCACCCCCTTTGGTTACTTCCAGGCCCAGTACTTC.

The chain has TRBV28 and TRBJ1-4; no reliable D call. V gave up 4 bases and J gave up 5 bases, with 14 bases separating them. This CDR3 has 15 amino acids. Germline V gives CDR1 MDHEN, CDR2 SYDVKM. CDR3 sequence (DNA): TGTGCCAGCAGTTCCCCGGGAGTTCCAAATGAAAAACTGTTTTTT. It yields the protein CASSSPGVPNEKLFF.

Only one count was recorded for this clone. The chain has TRBV3-1 (or the pseudogene TRBV3-2) and TRBJ2-3; 11 nucleotides match TRBD2. The length of the CDR3 is 18 residues. Germline-derived CDR1 and CDR2 are LGHDT and YNNKEL (reference sequence). J was trimmed by 5 bases and V by 0 bases; bases with no gene match: 10. CDR3 nucleotides: TGTGCCAGCAGCCAAGAAGCGGAGGGACTAGCGGAGAAAGATACGCAGTATTTT. This sequence encodes CASSQEAEGLAEKDTQYF.

A few counts support this clone. This chain uses TRBV29-1 with TRBJ1-1; D is ambiguous. Germline lookup yields CDR1 SQVTM and CDR2 ANQGSEA. The CDR3 is 13 amino acids. Deletions cut 1 base from V and 0 bases from J, with 6 bases between. CDR3: CSVEVAMNTEAFF. CDR3 nucleotides: TGCAGCGTTGAAGTAGCAATGAACACTGAAGCTTTCTTT.

V and J are TRBV7-6 and TRBJ2-1, with 8 nucleotides matching TRBD2. Losses at the gene ends were 3 bases for V and 2 bases for J; bases not matched to a gene: 6. Looked up from germline, CDR1 is SGHVS and CDR2 is FNYEAQ. This CDR3 is built from 16 residues. The chain's CDR3 is CASSLTGGAAYNEQFF. For the CDR3, the DNA is TGTGCCAGCAGCTTGACGGGGGGGGCCGCCTACAATGAGCAGTTCTTC.

The V call is TRBV19, the J call TRBJ1-4; TRBD1 is a possible D gene (6 bases). Trimming took 3 bases from V and 0 from J, leaving 14 bases between them. From germline, CDR1 is LNHDA and CDR2 SQIVND (reference sequence). The CDR3 is 17 residues long. The CDR3 bases are TGTGCCAGTAGTATCAGGGGACCCCCGGCAACTAATGAAAAACTGTTTTTT. Protein: CASSIRGPPATNEKLFF.

The V call is TRBV5-1, the J call TRBJ1-2; TRBD1 might be the D (5 bases). The CDR3 is 14 residues long. With 0 bases removed from V and 3 bases from J, the gap between germline ends came to 9 bases. Germline V gene lookup returns CDR1 SGHRS and CDR2 YFSETQ. The CDR3 coding sequence is TGCGCCAGCAGCTTGGATGGGGGGGACTATGGCTACACCTTC. Its translation is CASSLDGGDYGYTF.